This T cell receptor (beta chain) was retrieved from a study of cytomegalovirus exposure and HLA in healthy donors. The PCR had 60 Vbeta and 13 Jbeta primers. TCRdb's table, derived via immunoSEQ multiplex PCR, lists solely in-frame clones and lacks some. Among about 150,000 clones listed, 55% to 85% were seen once. The ends were cut back, 2 bases at V and 1 base at J, with 20 bases in the middle. This CDR3 contains 18 residues. Per the germline V gene, CDR1 is SEHNR and CDR2 is FQNEAQ (reference sequence). General study findings and limits: Rare TCR sequences dominated, though some public TCRs recurred in many donors.

Concerning this clone itself: Antigen specificity is unknown.

The origin of this receptor is a man between 40 and 49 years old in good health and CMV-seronegative. The rearrangement uses TRBV7-9 and TRBJ1-1; a possible D gene is TRBD1 (6 bases). The sample taken for sequencing was PBMCs. The chain's CDR3 is CASSLSFPRGDKNTEAFF. CDR3 in DNA: TGTGCCAGCAGCTTATCGTTCCCTCGGGGGGACAAGAACACTGAAGCTTTCTTT.